This TCR beta chain was recorded in a study of cytomegalovirus exposure and HLA in healthy donors (dated by TCRdb to 2015 to 2018). Regarding the study in general: According to an earlier analysis of 587 of the donors, some 180 million T cells yielded 90 million to 140 million unique TCR beta sequences and about 300 Gb of sequence data. An early release that covered several hundred HLA-typed donors contained around 300 gigabases of sequencing data and 85 million to 100 million unique TCR sequences. Of the roughly 400 genotyped donors, approximately 82% fell in the genetic ancestry cluster associated with self-reported Caucasian donors. The aim of the study was to test whether cataloging public T cell receptors could identify signatures of past pathogen exposure. The study used immunosequencing to profile the T cell repertoires of under 700 subjects and linked those repertoires to cytomegalovirus serostatus. In addition to the first cohort of 666 subjects, a separate validation cohort of approximately 130 different subjects was used. High-throughput TCR immunosequencing, statistical association of individual TCRs with disease status, and machine learning were combined to predict cytomegalovirus infection status. A later analysis re-analyzed previously published TCR beta repertoires from roughly 690 donors and added high-resolution HLA genotyping to study TCR occurrence patterns. Rather than drawing on any new phenotypic data, the later analysis identified candidate immune exposures from TCR beta sequences and the way those sequences occurred across donors. An earlier analysis of around 580 of the donors used high-throughput TCR beta sequencing to judge whether each TCR beta V gene segment behaved as functional or pseudogenic. Donor age, sex, ethnicity and CMV serostatus were compiled alongside the repertoire data. A later genetic analysis used genome-wide SNP genotypes for about three fifths of the 666 donors, treating that subset as a discovery cohort. Every repertoire in the discovery cohort had been generated on one and the same sequencing platform. Class I and class II HLA loci were covered by the typing at four-digit resolution. Typing coverage varied by locus: roughly 620-640 donors for A, B, C, DRB1 and DQB1; approximately 500 for DQA1; about 570 for DPA1; roughly 450 for DPB1. Roughly 5 DR-DQ haplotypes were handled as single units for association and clustering, since linkage in the cohort was strong. Across 300 to 500 genotyped donors of the cohort, an average of approximately 200,000 unique TCR beta nucleotide sequences per donor were sequenced, and 15% to 20% of those sequences were non-productive.

The CDR3 runs 13 amino acids, cysteine and phenylalanine included. Left in the record is the CDR3 DNA by itself, 39 bases read in frame from the first base. The germline V gene encodes CDR1 SGDLS and CDR2 YYNGEE. V lost 3 bases and J lost 6 bases, and the count of bases not matched to a germline gene is 4. Library generation was performed with the immunoSEQ multiplex PCR assay. For the multiplex PCR, a mixture combining 60 forward primers for TCR Vbeta segments and 13 reverse primers for TCR Jbeta segments was used. A multiplex PCR assay on genomic DNA amplified the CDR3 region of rearranged TCR beta genes. Amplified TCR beta libraries were sequenced as 87-base-pair reads on the Illumina HiSeq System. Per the original workflow: A later analysis counted tens of millions of unique TCR beta chains across the 690 or so repertoires, and roughly 9.9 million of these chains were shared by at least two donors. A nearest-neighbor algorithm error-corrected the raw reads and collapsed the reads into unique sequences, merging closely related sequences to remove PCR and sequencing errors. Alignment of CDR3 sequences to IMGT reference sequences was used to assign V, D and J gene segments. Each retained sequence needed at least a six-nucleotide match to both a V gene segment and a J gene segment. Rearrangements were classified as productive when the CDR3 lacked stop codons and remained in frame with V and J, and all other rearrangements were classified as non-productive. CDR3 was defined by IMGT convention, running from the second conserved V-encoded cysteine to the conserved J-encoded phenylalanine. The earlier analysis of some 600 of the donors excluded sequences that lacked an unambiguous match to a single V gene segment. An earlier analysis of a few hundred of the donors called V segments functional above 56.7% productive rearrangements and segregating when the between-donor standard deviation exceeded 5%. A statistical classification framework was built for diagnosing cytomegalovirus status from the catalog of TCR beta chain sequences. In a later analysis, TCR nucleotide sequences were compared against IMGT/GENE-DB human TR gene sequences so that V and J genes could be assigned. A later analysis assigned CDR3 sequences and most-parsimonious VDJ recombination scenarios with the TCRdist pipeline. In a later analysis, every TCR beta chain was defined by the combination of its CDR3 amino acid sequence and its V-gene family, and reads without a unique V-gene family were dropped. A later analysis removed over 500 highly shared, low-generation-probability nucleotide sequences to deal with suspected cross-contamination and a sequencing artifact. A later analysis calculated a clonal expansion index for each public chain from normalized within-repertoire ranks of inferred template counts. Generation probabilities in a later analysis came from a VDJ recombination model fitted to out-of-frame rearrangements, and those results were checked against IGoR. A later analysis scored TCR-TCR, TCR-HLA and TCR-CMV co-occurrence with hypergeometric tests, applying a repertoire-size bias correction to TCR pairs. A later analysis estimated false discovery rates by permuting HLA or CMV assignments 20 times. A later analysis grouped co-occurring TCRs with DBSCAN, adding TCRdist sequence similarity when clustering within HLA-allele-positive subsets. Co-occurrence clustering excluded repertoires with fewer than 30,000 or more than 120,000 public chains, plus five with anomalous nucleotide sharing. The immuneACCESS repertoire file appears here via TCRdb, limited to in-frame rearrangements. These files lack a portion of the clones; in checked studies, under half of the deficit traces to unresolved V genes, and the cause of the others is not known. The DNA was the basis for D and trimming; V, J and clone size are from that table. Within this sample are 130,000 to 150,000 clones, with roughly 79% of them counted one time only. Of the sample, 1.5% to 2% is held by the ten largest clones.

Study-wide conclusions, independent of this receptor: This cohort had only TCR beta chains sequenced, and the lack of alpha or paired-chain data limited which features could be detected. CMV serostatus was the only immune exposure information available for the cohort. In a later analysis, the rate of TCR association differed among HLA loci, with DRB1 alleles having the most associated TCRs and HLA-C alleles having the fewest. The classifier was reported to diagnose cytomegalovirus status with high specificity and sensitivity in both the original cohort and the validation cohort. Linkage disequilibrium might explain the correlated functional status among segregating V segments, but an unknown experimental factor could not be ruled out. The authors suggested that the approach could potentially be generalized to other disease states and immunological phenotypes. In an earlier analysis of more than 500 of the donors, most TCR beta V segments appeared in productive rearrangements about 87% or about 30% of the time, broadly matching IMGT annotations. A further reported finding was that TCR beta sequences accurately predicted the HLA-A and HLA-B alleles for most subjects in the first cohort. Because the 87-base-pair reads could not distinguish some IMGT-functional V segments, including TRBV6-2 and TRBV6-3, those segments were excluded. Across donors, most TCR sequences were observed very rarely, whereas some public TCRs were present in many individuals. The sequencing pipeline was judged likely to have produced a cluster of highly shared sequence variants as a technical artifact. Seventeen rarely observed V segments, including chromosome 9 orphons, were excluded from the earlier analysis of several hundred of the donors because counts were too low. In vitro tests confirmed that a few of the cytomegalovirus-associated TCR beta chains recognize cytomegalovirus antigens. According to a later genetic analysis, donors in an Asian-associated ancestry cluster had fewer N-insertions in productive TCRs than the approximately 670-donor mean. In a later analysis, HLA-associated TCR beta chains showed more clonal expansion and lower generation probabilities than non-associated chains that were equally common. An association between a missense DCLRE1C variant and V-gene and J-gene trimming of TCR beta chains was found in a later genetic analysis and replicated in an independent cohort. A later analysis associated about 18,000 TCR beta sequences with specific HLA alleles at a false discovery rate of 0.05. The study gave a list of more than 150 TCR beta chains associated with cytomegalovirus. Because HLA typing was missing for some donors at each locus, association tests included only the typed subset. In a later analysis, most CMV-associated TCR beta chains were found to appear HLA-restricted, with HLA associations seemingly driven largely by CMV exposure. Assigning TCR associations to individual alleles was difficult when HLA alleles, especially DR and DQ, strongly co-occurred. Roughly uniform sequencing depth across donors was assumed in presence/absence analyses, although this assumption may not hold. In a later analysis, several top co-occurrence clusters were reported to appear linked to parvovirus B19, influenza, CMV and Epstein-Barr virus.

The cohort consisted of 650 to 850 healthy bone marrow donors. Cohort members were all nominally healthy when sampled, although unrecorded immune exposures were likely present. The donor tested CMV seronegative, placing the donor among the 350 to 400 seronegative members of the cohort. Every donor gave a peripheral blood sample, and the peripheral blood mononuclear cells from that sample were used for TCR beta sequencing. Genomic DNA extraction from the blood cell samples was performed with the Qiagen DNeasy Blood Extraction Kit. In regard to this clone: Its antigen target is currently unknown. No base-level quality is on record; no much larger clone is a single base apart.

The sequencing input was PBMCs. This TCR derives from a woman in her 30s in good health and CMV-seronegative. This sequence uses TRBV9 and TRBJ2-7; 9 central nucleotides agree with TRBD1. The CDR3 sequence is CASSARQGGEQYF. The DNA sequence reads TGTGCCAGCAGCGCACGACAGGGGGGCGAGCAGTACTTC.